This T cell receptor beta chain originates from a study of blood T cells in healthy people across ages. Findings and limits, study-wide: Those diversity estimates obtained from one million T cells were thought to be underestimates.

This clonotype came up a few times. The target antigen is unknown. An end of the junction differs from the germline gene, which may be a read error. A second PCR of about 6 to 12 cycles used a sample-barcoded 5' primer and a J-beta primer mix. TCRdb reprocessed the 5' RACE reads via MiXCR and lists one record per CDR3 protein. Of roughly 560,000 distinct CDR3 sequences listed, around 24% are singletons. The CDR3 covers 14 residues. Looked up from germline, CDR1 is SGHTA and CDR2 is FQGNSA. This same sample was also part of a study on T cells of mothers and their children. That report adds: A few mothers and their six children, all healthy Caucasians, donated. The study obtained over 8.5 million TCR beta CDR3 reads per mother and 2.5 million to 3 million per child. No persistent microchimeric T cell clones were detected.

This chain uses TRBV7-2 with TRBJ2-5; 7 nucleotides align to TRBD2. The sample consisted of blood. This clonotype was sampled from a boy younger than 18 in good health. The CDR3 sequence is CASSLAGAGEIQYF. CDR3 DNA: TGTGCCAGCAGCTTGGCGGGAGCTGGAGAGATCCAGTACTTC. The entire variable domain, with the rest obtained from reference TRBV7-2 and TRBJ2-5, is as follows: GAGVSQSPSNKVTEKGKDVELRCDPISGHTALYWYRQSLGQGLEFLIYFQGNSAPDKSGLPSDRFSAERTGGSVSTLTIQRTQQEDSAVYLCASSLAGAGEIQYFGPGTRLLVL.